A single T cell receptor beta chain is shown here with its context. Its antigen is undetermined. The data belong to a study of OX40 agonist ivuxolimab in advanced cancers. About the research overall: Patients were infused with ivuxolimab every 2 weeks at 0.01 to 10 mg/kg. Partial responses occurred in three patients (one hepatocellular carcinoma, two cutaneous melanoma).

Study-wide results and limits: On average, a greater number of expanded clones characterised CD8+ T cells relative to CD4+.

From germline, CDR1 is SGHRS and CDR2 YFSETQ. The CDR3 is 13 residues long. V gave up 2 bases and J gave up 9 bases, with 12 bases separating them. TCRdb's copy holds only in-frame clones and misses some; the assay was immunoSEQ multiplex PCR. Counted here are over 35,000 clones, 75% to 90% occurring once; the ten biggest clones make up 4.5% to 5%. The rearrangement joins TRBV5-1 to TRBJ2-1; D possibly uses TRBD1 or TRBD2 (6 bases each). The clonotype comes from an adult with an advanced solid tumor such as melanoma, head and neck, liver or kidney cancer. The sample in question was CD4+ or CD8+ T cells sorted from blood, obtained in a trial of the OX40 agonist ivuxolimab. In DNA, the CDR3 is TGCGCCAGCAGCTTTGAGGGGGAGGTTGAGCAGTTCTTC. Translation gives CASSFEGEVEQFF.